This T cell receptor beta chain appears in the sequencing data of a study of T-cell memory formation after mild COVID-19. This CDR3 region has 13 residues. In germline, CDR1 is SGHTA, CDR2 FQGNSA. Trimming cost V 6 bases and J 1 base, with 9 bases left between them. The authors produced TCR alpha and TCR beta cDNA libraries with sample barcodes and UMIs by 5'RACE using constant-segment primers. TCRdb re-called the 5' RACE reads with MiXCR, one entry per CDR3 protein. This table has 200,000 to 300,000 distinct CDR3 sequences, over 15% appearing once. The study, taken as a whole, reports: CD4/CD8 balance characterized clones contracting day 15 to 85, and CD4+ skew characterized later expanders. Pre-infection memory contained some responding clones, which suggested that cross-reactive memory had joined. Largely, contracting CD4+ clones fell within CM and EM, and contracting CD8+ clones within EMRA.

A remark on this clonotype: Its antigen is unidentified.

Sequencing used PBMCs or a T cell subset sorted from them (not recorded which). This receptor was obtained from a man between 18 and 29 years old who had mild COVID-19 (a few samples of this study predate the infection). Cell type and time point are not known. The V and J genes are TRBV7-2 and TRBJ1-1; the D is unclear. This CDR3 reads CASSRPWNTEAFF. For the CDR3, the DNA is TGTGCCAGCAGTCGACCGTGGAACACTGAAGCTTTCTTT.